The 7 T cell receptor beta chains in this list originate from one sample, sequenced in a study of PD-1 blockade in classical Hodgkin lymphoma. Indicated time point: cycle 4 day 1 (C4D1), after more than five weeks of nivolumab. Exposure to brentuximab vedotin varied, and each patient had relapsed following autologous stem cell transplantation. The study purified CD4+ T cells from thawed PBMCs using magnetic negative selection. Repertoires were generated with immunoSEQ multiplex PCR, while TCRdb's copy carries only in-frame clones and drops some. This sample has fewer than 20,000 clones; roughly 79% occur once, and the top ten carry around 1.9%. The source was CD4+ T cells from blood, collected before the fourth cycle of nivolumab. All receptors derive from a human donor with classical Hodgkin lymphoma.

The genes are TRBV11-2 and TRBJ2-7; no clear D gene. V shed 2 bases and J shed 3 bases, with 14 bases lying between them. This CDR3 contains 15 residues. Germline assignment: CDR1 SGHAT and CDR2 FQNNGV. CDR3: CASSLSRAGRYEQYF. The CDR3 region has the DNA TGTGCCAGCAGCTTAAGTCGGGCAGGCCGCTACGAGCAGTACTTC.

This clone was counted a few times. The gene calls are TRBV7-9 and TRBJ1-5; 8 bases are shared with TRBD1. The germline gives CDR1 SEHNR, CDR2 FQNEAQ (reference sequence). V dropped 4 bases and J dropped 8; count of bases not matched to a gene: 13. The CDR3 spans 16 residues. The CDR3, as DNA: TGTGCCAGCAGCTCGGGGCTAGGACAGGGCATGGAGCCCCAGCATTTT. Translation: CASSSGLGQGMEPQHF.

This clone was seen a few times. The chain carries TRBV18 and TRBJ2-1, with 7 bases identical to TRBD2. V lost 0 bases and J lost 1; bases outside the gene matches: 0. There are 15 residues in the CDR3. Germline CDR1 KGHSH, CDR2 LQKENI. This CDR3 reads CASSPPSGSYNEQFF. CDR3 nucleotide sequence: TGTGCCAGCTCACCACCTAGCGGGTCCTACAATGAGCAGTTCTTC.

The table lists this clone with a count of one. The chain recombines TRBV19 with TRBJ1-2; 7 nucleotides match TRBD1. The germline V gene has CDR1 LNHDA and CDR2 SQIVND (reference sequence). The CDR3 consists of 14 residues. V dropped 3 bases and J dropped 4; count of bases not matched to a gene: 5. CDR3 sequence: CASSIKGAGYGYTF. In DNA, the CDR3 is TGTGCCAGTAGTATCAAGGGGGCCGGCTATGGCTACACCTTC.

Here the CDR3 DNA reads TGTGCCAGCAGCCCCCTCCGGGCGCGGACTGAAGCTTTCTTT. Protein sequence: CASSPLRARTEAFF. The chain couples TRBV11-1 to TRBJ1-1, with no clear D. Germline V gene sequence: CDR1 SGHAT, CDR2 FQDESV (reference sequence). The CDR3 is 14 amino acids. Trimming cost V 5 bases and J 5 bases, with 15 bases left between them.

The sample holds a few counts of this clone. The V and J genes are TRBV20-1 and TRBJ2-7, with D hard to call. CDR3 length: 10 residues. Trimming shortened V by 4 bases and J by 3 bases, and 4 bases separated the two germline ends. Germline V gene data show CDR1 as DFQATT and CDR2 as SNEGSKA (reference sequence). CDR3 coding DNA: TGCAGTGCTACCGACTACGAGCAGTACTTC. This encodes CSATDYEQYF.

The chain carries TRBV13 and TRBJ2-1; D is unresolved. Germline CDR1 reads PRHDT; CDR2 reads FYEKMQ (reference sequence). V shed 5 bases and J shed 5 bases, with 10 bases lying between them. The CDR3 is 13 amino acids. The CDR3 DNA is TGTGCCAGCAGCCCCTCCGAGGACAATGAGCAGTTCTTC. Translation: CASSPSEDNEQFF.